Shown below are 15 T cell receptor beta chains from a single sample sequenced in a study of blood T cell repertoires in COVID-19. Assay used: immunoSEQ multiplex PCR; TCRdb lists only in-frame clones, some missing. The sample consists of around 190,000 clones, roughly 86% of them appearing once. The specimen sequenced was PBMCs or T cells enriched from blood (not recorded which). These receptors all stem from a man aged 18 to 30 with acute COVID-19.

The J gene is TRBJ1-5, the V gene TRBV27; D may be TRBD1 (5 bases). This CDR3 is 14 amino acids long. The V and J ends lost 4 bases and 1 base respectively, with 8 bases between them. Germline assignment: CDR1 MNHEY and CDR2 SMNVEV (reference sequence). CDR3 coding DNA: TGTGCCAGCAGTTGGGGGGGGAGCAATCAGCCCCAGCATTTT. Translation gives CASSWGGSNQPQHF.

This chain uses TRBV18 with TRBJ2-1; TRBD2 aligns across 13 bases. The CDR3 totals 18 residues. V shed 2 bases, J shed 12 bases, and the junction held 16 bases outside the gene matches. Germline-derived CDR1 and CDR2 are KGHSH and LQKENI. The CDR3 here is CASSPAESTSGRAAGQFF. In DNA form, the CDR3 reads TGTGCCAGCTCACCAGCAGAAAGTACTAGCGGGAGGGCCGCAGGGCAGTTCTTC. Variable domain in full (rest from reference TRBV18 and TRBJ2-1): NAGVMQNPRHLVRRRGQEARLRCSPMKGHSHVYWYRQLPEEGLKFMVYLQKENIIDESGMPKERFSAEFPKEGPSILRIQQVVRGDSAAYFCASSPAESTSGRAAGQFFGPGTRLTVL.

The V call is TRBV9, the J call TRBJ2-4, with TRBD1 as a possible D gene (8 bases). Germline CDR1 and CDR2: SGDLS and YYNGEE. CDR3 size: 14 residues. Trimming pared 4 bases from V and 7 bases from J, leaving 15 bases between. CDR3 bases: TGTGCCAGCAGCCCCGGACAGGGAGGGAACATTCAGTACTTC. Translated: CASSPGQGGNIQYF.

This clone was recorded once. V is TRBV7-2 and J is TRBJ2-7, with 13 positions matching TRBD2. Per germline, CDR1 SGHTA and CDR2 FQGNSA. This CDR3 is 16 amino acids long. Trimming removed 1 base from V and 9 bases from J; junction bases left unmatched: 9. As DNA, the CDR3 is TGTGCCAGCAGCTTAGGGGGGACTAGCGGGAATAGAGGGCAGTACTTC. It encodes CASSLGGTSGNRGQYF.

This chain joins TRBV28 and TRBJ1-3; 7 bases line up with TRBD1. The CDR3 spans 15 residues. CDR1 and CDR2 (germline): MDHEN, SYDVKM. V shed 8 bases, J shed 0 bases, and the junction held 7 bases outside the gene matches. CDR3 protein: CASWDRSFSGNTIYF. In nucleotides, the CDR3 is TGTGCCAGCTGGGACAGATCCTTCTCTGGAAACACCATATATTTT.

This chain connects TRBV19 to TRBJ2-2; TRBD2 matches 10 bases. This CDR3 region has 16 residues. V shed 4 bases, J shed 5 bases, and the junction held 7 bases outside the gene matches. Germline V CDR1 and CDR2: LNHDA, SQIVND (reference sequence). CDR3 DNA: TGTGCCAGTAGTAAGTCGCTAGCGGGAGTGACCGGGGAGCTGTTTTTT. It encodes CASSKSLAGVTGELFF.

This clone has just one count. The chain has TRBV5-6 and TRBJ2-1; 13 bases fit TRBD2. Trimming at V came to 3 bases and at J to 5 bases, leaving 2 bases not matched to a gene. Per germline, CDR1 SGHDT and CDR2 YYEEEE. The CDR3 length is 15 residues. CDR3 DNA sequence: TGTGCCAGCAGCTCGGGACTAGCGGGACACAATGAGCAGTTCTTC. The encoded protein is CASSSGLAGHNEQFF.

The chain couples TRBV27 to TRBJ1-4, with 8 bases lining up with TRBD1. Per germline, CDR1 MNHEY and CDR2 SMNVEV (reference sequence). The CDR3 loop spans 14 amino acids. The V gene end was trimmed by 6 bases and the J gene end by 11 bases; junction bases not matched to a gene: 11. CDR3 in DNA: TGTGCCAGCAGCTCCGGACAGGGAGTCGGGAAACTGTTTTTT. Protein product: CASSSGQGVGKLFF.

This sequence joins TRBV4-2 and TRBJ1-2; 7 nucleotides align to TRBD1. The V gene end was trimmed by 4 bases and the J gene end by 4 bases; junction bases not matched to a gene: 3. The CDR3 contains 13 residues. Germline CDR1 LGHNA, CDR2 YNFKEQ. Here the CDR3 reads CASSPGQSYGYTF. CDR3 in DNA: TGTGCCAGCAGCCCGGGACAGAGCTATGGCTACACCTTC.

The CDR3 region has the DNA TGCAGTGCTAGAGCGCCTAACGAGCAGTACTTC. This sequence encodes CSARAPNEQYF. The chain recombines TRBV20-1 with TRBJ2-7; D gene uncertain. Germline lookup yields CDR1 DFQATT and CDR2 SNEGSKA (reference sequence). The CDR3 has 11 residues. Trimming took off 1 base at V and 5 bases at J, with 6 bases between the two ends.

The V and J genes are TRBV2 and TRBJ2-1; 8 bases are shared with TRBD1. The CDR3 loop spans 13 amino acids. The germline V gene has CDR1 SNHLY and CDR2 FYNNEI. The trim removed 6 bases at V and 3 bases at J, leaving 1 base unmatched. The CDR3 region is CASRTGGYNEQFF. The CDR3 DNA reads as TGTGCCAGCAGAACAGGGGGCTACAATGAGCAGTTCTTC.

DNA for the CDR3: TGTGCCAGCAGCATCCCGGCTTCCCCCAGCGCGAACTCCTACGAGCAGTACTTC. It codes for CASSIPASPSANSYEQYF. This chain links TRBV11-2 with TRBJ2-7, with unresolved D. V shed 5 bases and J shed 0 bases, with 23 bases lying between them. The V gene's germline CDR1 is SGHAT and CDR2 FQNNGV. The CDR3 length is 18 residues.

The chain employs TRBV19 and TRBJ2-6, with TRBD1 matching over 7 bases. The CDR3 extends over 15 amino acids. Per the germline V gene, CDR1 is LNHDA and CDR2 is SQIVND (reference sequence). The CDR3 here is CATGKEGSGANVLTF. The CDR3 coding sequence is TGTGCGACAGGGAAAGAAGGCTCTGGGGCCAACGTCCTGACTTTC.

V and J are TRBV27 and TRBJ1-2; the D gene is possibly TRBD1 (6 bases). The CDR3 runs to 14 residues. Germline V lookup: CDR1 MNHEY, CDR2 SMNVEV (reference sequence). V lost 6 bases to trimming and J lost 8 bases, with 19 bases between them. The CDR3 coding sequence is TGTGCCAGCAGAGGCGATACAGGGATGGGCGGCTACACCTTC. Protein sequence: CASRGDTGMGGYTF.

The V call is TRBV11-2, the J call TRBJ1-2; D is undetermined. Germline lookup yields CDR1 SGHAT and CDR2 FQNNGV. V was shortened by 0 bases and J by 5 bases, with 7 bases between the two germline ends. The CDR3 has 13 amino acids. CDR3 coding DNA: TGTGCCAGCAGCTTAGATGGCAGTTATGGCTACACCTTC. Residues: CASSLDGSYGYTF.